The entry below gives a single T cell receptor (beta chain) sequence along with its context. The antigen is undetermined. One entry per CDR3 protein results from TCRdb running MiXCR on the 5' RACE reads. The table has under 300,000 distinct CDR3 sequences, under 12% seen once. These data originate in a study of CD8 T cells in ankylosing spondylitis. The CDR3 sequence is 15 residues long. The study's findings and limits: A CD8+ phenotype characterized the disease-linked clones, which were relatively rare in peripheral blood. Past studies reported some motif variants in reactive arthritis synovial fluid and blood. Matched ankylosing spondylitis synovial fluid reportedly showed significant enrichment of disease-linked clones.

Sequenced material: blood, either unsorted or a sorted T cell fraction (not recorded which). The chain uses TRBV21-1 and TRBJ1-1; the listed D gene, TRBD1, was not tested against the DNA. TRBV21-1 is reported as a pseudogene. The clonotype originates from a male donor with ankylosing spondylitis or in good health (not recorded which). The CDR3 spells CASVWGGQGATEAFF. The CDR3 nucleotides read TGTGCCAGCGTCTGGGGGGGACAGGGGGCCACTGAAGCTTTCTTT.